The TCR beta chain under discussion was sequenced for a study of blood T cells in healthy people across ages. V lost 3 bases, J lost 3 bases, and 12 bases lay in between. CDR3 length: 14 residues. Germline CDR1 reads MDHEN; CDR2 reads SYDVKM. Using a J-beta primer mix together with a sample-barcoded 5' primer, a second PCR was run for about 6 to 11 cycles. TCRdb itself ran the 5' RACE reads through MiXCR, one entry per CDR3 protein. The table has about 1 million distinct CDR3 sequences, roughly 24% seen once. The authors extracted at least 5 micrograms of total RNA per sample. This clonotype was seen only a few times. This same sample was also part of a study on T cells of mothers and their children. That source adds: A few healthy Caucasian mothers, along with their six children, served as the donors.

The sequenced material came from blood. The V and J genes are TRBV28 and TRBJ2-7, with unresolved D. This sequence was found in a girl aged 2 to 9 in good health. Here the CDR3 reads CASSFPRQFYEQYF. As DNA, the CDR3 is TGTGCCAGCAGTTTTCCTCGTCAGTTCTACGAGCAGTACTTC.